The 22 T cell receptor beta chains in this list originate from one sample, sequenced in a study of cytomegalovirus exposure and HLA in healthy donors. Generated by immunoSEQ multiplex PCR, the TCRdb table keeps only in-frame clones and is missing some. The sample contains approximately 150,000 clones, about 89% of which appear only once. Sequencing input: PBMCs. The receptors come from a man in his late teens or twenties in good health and CMV-seropositive.

This sequence joins TRBV28 and TRBJ1-2, with D perhaps TRBD1 (5 bases). Germline V gene lookup returns CDR1 MDHEN and CDR2 SYDVKM. V was cut by 2 bases and J by 2 bases, with 9 bases left in between. This CDR3 is 14 amino acids long. Here the CDR3 DNA reads TGTGCCAGCAGTTTAGGGGCAGGGAACTATGGCTACACCTTC. It specifies CASSLGAGNYGYTF.

This clone was seen only once. CDR3 coding DNA: TGTGCCAGCCACGGTCGGACTGAAGCTTTCTTT. It specifies CASHGRTEAFF. The chain links TRBV27 to TRBJ1-1; D uncertain. The germline V gene has CDR1 MNHEY and CDR2 SMNVEV (reference sequence). V dropped 8 bases and J dropped 5 bases, with 9 bases sitting between them. The CDR3 has 11 amino acids.

The chain employs TRBV30 and TRBJ1-2, with no clear D. The CDR3 has 13 residues. V was clipped by 4 bases and J by 6 bases, with 15 bases between them. Per the germline V gene, CDR1 is GTSNPN and CDR2 is SVGIG (reference sequence). CDR3 sequence (DNA): TGTGCCTGGAATATAGGAGGGAGTGATGGCTACACCTTC. This translates into CAWNIGGSDGYTF.

The V call is TRBV18, the J call TRBJ2-1, with D unclear. The V end was cut by 2 bases, the J end by 4 bases, with 15 bases between. CDR3 length: 16 residues. Germline CDR1 is KGHSH and CDR2 is LQKENI. The CDR3 bases are TGTGCCAGCTCACCAAGTCCCTCGGTCCTATACAATGAGCAGTTCTTC. It yields the protein CASSPSPSVLYNEQFF.

The chain employs TRBV7-2 and TRBJ2-1, with 7 bases aligning to TRBD2. After removal of 5 bases from V and 3 bases from J, the junction contained 10 bases not matched to a gene. Germline CDR1 SGHTA, CDR2 FQGNSA. The CDR3 contains 16 residues. CDR3 amino acids: CASSPTAGASYNEQFF. The CDR3 region has the DNA TGTGCCAGCAGCCCGACGGCGGGAGCAAGCTACAATGAGCAGTTCTTC.

This clone was recorded a few times. The chain links TRBV9 to TRBJ2-5, with 12 bases aligning to TRBD2. CDR1 and CDR2 from the germline V gene are SGDLS and YYNGEE. With V trimmed by 0 bases and J by 4 bases, 10 bases remained unmatched. The CDR3 loop spans 18 amino acids. The CDR3 spells CASSVGFLAGGPGETQYF. In nucleotides, the CDR3 is TGTGCCAGCAGCGTAGGGTTCCTAGCGGGGGGGCCCGGAGAGACCCAGTACTTC.

This rearrangement joins TRBV10-2 to TRBJ1-1; TRBD1 might be the D (5 bases). The germline CDR1 and CDR2 sequences are WSHSY and SAAADI. This CDR3 has 13 amino acids. Trimming stripped 3 bases from V and 10 bases from J, with 15 bases between. CDR3 residues: CASSDSLGGVAFF. CDR3 bases: TGCGCCAGCAGTGATTCCTTGGGGGGGGTAGCTTTCTTT.

The chain is built from TRBV10-3 and TRBJ1-2; D is perhaps TRBD1 (5 bases). Deletions cut 4 bases from V and 0 bases from J, with 6 bases between. Germline CDR1 is ENHRY and CDR2 is SYGVKD. The CDR3 is 13 amino acids. This CDR3 is CAISGGANYGYTF. The CDR3 region has the DNA TGTGCCATCAGTGGGGGCGCTAACTATGGCTACACCTTC.

The chain uses TRBV6-1 and TRBJ2-1, with 14 nucleotides matching TRBD2. The CDR3 is 14 amino acids. The V segment lost 11 bases and the J segment 7 bases; nucleotides outside the gene matches: 7. The germline gives CDR1 MNHNS, CDR2 SASEGT. CDR3 loop: CAGQTSGRANEQFF. CDR3 DNA sequence: TGTGCCGGGCAGACTAGCGGGAGGGCAAATGAGCAGTTCTTC.

This clone appeared once. The J gene is TRBJ1-1, the V gene TRBV28; D ambiguous. The germline CDR1 and CDR2 sequences are MDHEN and SYDVKM. CDR3 size: 12 residues. The V gene lost 6 bases and the J gene lost 11 bases, with 16 bases spanning the gap. The CDR3 protein is CASRFTRDRAFF. The CDR3 DNA follows: TGTGCCAGCAGGTTTACTAGAGATCGGGCTTTCTTT.

This chain connects TRBV10-2 to TRBJ2-3; 10 positions agree with TRBD2. There are 15 residues in the CDR3. Germline loops: CDR1 WSHSY, CDR2 SAAADI. V lost 5 bases and J lost 1; bases outside the gene matches: 3. The CDR3 DNA reads TGCGCCAGCAGTCTAGCGGGAGTAGGCACAGATACGCAGTATTTT. It codes for CASSLAGVGTDTQYF.

The chain carries TRBV6-1 and TRBJ1-2; perhaps TRBD1 as D (6 bases). V dropped 6 bases and J dropped 6 bases, with 14 bases sitting between them. The length of the CDR3 is 13 residues. Germline lookup yields CDR1 MNHNS and CDR2 SASEGT. DNA for the CDR3: TGTGCCAGCAGACCGACACAGGGAAATGGCTACACCTTC. Its translation is CASRPTQGNGYTF.

V gene TRBV7-9 combines with J gene TRBJ1-2; D perhaps matches TRBD1 (6 bases). V was clipped by 4 bases and J by 4 bases, with 16 bases between them. Germline lookup yields CDR1 SEHNR and CDR2 FQNEAQ (reference sequence). This CDR3 has 15 amino acids. CDR3 bases: TGTGCCAGCAGCTCCGGGAGGGGGGCTTTCTATGGCTACACCTTC. Its protein is CASSSGRGAFYGYTF.

The gene calls are TRBV10-3 and TRBJ1-6, with D perhaps matching TRBD1 (5 bases). From germline, CDR1 is ENHRY and CDR2 SYGVKD. CDR3 length: 14 amino acids. V was cut by 10 bases and J by 5 bases, with 15 bases left in between. The CDR3 reads CATKARENNSPLHF. The CDR3 nucleotides read TGTGCCACCAAGGCCAGGGAAAATAATTCACCCCTCCACTTT.

This clone was counted only a few times. This chain links TRBV7-2 with TRBJ2-7, with 13 bases aligning to TRBD2. CDR1 SGHTA and CDR2 FQGNSA come from the germline V gene. The CDR3 has 15 residues. J lost 3 bases, V lost 4 bases, and 3 bases had no gene match. In DNA, the CDR3 is TGTGCCAGCAGCTCGGGACTAGCGGGGAACTACGAGCAGTACTTC. Translating gives CASSSGLAGNYEQYF.

The genes are TRBV28 and TRBJ2-1, with 10 bases identical to TRBD1. This CDR3 comprises 14 residues. The J segment lost 10 bases and the V segment lost 10 bases, leaving 13 bases of the junction unmatched. Per germline, CDR1 MDHEN and CDR2 SYDVKM. The CDR3 loop is CATTEGQGRLEQFF. The DNA for the CDR3 is TGTGCCACCACGGAGGGACAGGGGCGACTGGAGCAGTTCTTC.

V and J are TRBV20-1 and TRBJ1-4, with D hard to call. Trimming left V 7 bases short and J 5 bases short, with 8 bases between. Germline V lookup: CDR1 DFQATT, CDR2 SNEGSKA (reference sequence). The CDR3 consists of 11 residues. The CDR3 sequence is CSGTVNEKLFF. The CDR3 coding sequence is TGCAGTGGTACAGTCAATGAAAAACTGTTTTTT.

The rearrangement joins TRBV10-3 to TRBJ1-1; 8 nucleotides agree with TRBD1. Trimming cost V 4 bases and J 1 base; bases outside gene matches: 5. Per germline, CDR1 ENHRY and CDR2 SYGVKD. The CDR3 has 15 amino acids. The CDR3 nucleotides read TGTGCCATCAGTGGGACAGGGTTTAGGAACACTGAAGCTTTCTTT. This codes for CAISGTGFRNTEAFF.

Concerning this clone itself: Other DNA sequences within the sample encode an identical CDR3. The chain employs TRBV27 and TRBJ1-1; weak D call: TRBD1 (6 bases). Trimming left V 5 bases short and J 0 bases short, with 10 bases between. Germline V CDR1 and CDR2: MNHEY, SMNVEV (reference sequence). This CDR3 has 14 amino acids. In DNA form, the CDR3 reads TGTGCCAGCAGTCCCGGACAGTTGAACACTGAAGCTTTCTTT. Residues: CASSPGQLNTEAFF.

The chain joins TRBV2 to TRBJ2-7; D is unresolved. V was pared by 1 base and J by 4 bases, with 11 bases between. Looked up from germline, CDR1 is SNHLY and CDR2 is FYNNEI. This CDR3 region has 14 residues. The CDR3 protein is CASSEVSFRYEQYF. CDR3 sequence (DNA): TGTGCCAGCAGTGAAGTTAGCTTTAGATACGAGCAGTACTTC.

The V and J genes are TRBV4-3 and TRBJ2-7, with D maybe TRBD2 (5 bases). This CDR3 contains 15 residues. From germline, CDR1 is LGHNA and CDR2 YSLEER. V shed 0 bases and J shed 6 bases, with 15 bases lying between them. The CDR3 loop is CASSQDSYRGGEQYF. Here the CDR3 DNA reads TGCGCCAGCAGCCAAGATTCGTACCGTGGAGGCGAGCAGTACTTC.

This sequence joins TRBV15 and TRBJ2-3, with D possibly being TRBD2 (6 bases). The CDR3 is 15 amino acids. The germline V gene has CDR1 LNHNV and CDR2 YYDKDF (reference sequence). Deletions cut 1 base from V and 3 bases from J, with 11 bases between. The CDR3 sequence is CATSRVSGGTDTQYF. The DNA for the CDR3 is TGTGCCACCAGCAGAGTTTCAGGAGGGACAGATACGCAGTATTTT.